What follows describes a single T cell receptor beta chain. The antigen is undetermined. CDR3 length: 15 amino acids. Germline V CDR1 and CDR2: SGHRS, YFSETQ. V gave up 0 bases and J gave up 7 bases, with 16 bases separating them. Method: immunoSEQ multiplex PCR; TCRdb's copy keeps in-frame clones and lacks some. The sample lists more than 95,000 clones; about 93% were seen once. This specimen belongs to a study of siplizumab effects on memory and regulatory T cells. Overall study findings and caveats: Proliferating Tregs from siplizumab cultures lacked functional confirmation of suppression. There appeared to be greater diversity in naive T cells than in memory cells, and naive T cells seemed major contributors to the alloresponse. Mappable CD4+ clones that were alloreactive averaged around 70% Treg-derived with siplizumab versus approximately 27% in controls. The authors could not assign a naive or memory phenotype to roughly 75-96% of proliferating CD4+ or CD8+ clones.

This clonotype was obtained from a human donor in good health. The chain couples TRBV5-1 to TRBJ1-2, with a tentative D call TRBD1 (6 bases). Sample: Tregs sorted from blood. CDR3 region: CASSLEGGVAGGYTF. CDR3 DNA sequence: TGCGCCAGCAGCTTGGAGGGGGGCGTAGCGGGTGGCTACACCTTC.